Presented here are 11 T cell receptor beta chains from one specimen sequenced in a study of blood T cell repertoires in COVID-19. Clones were sequenced by immunoSEQ multiplex PCR, and TCRdb holds only the in-frame ones, with some missing. Of 150,000 to 200,000 clones listed, approximately 86% were seen once; the top ten hold 2.1%. Sequencing was carried out using peripheral blood. Receptors were obtained from a man between 70 and 80 years old with active or convalescent COVID-19.

CDR3 coding DNA: TGTGCCAGCAGCCAAGGGGTCACAGGTCTTGGTACGCAGTATTTT. This translates into CASSQGVTGLGTQYF. This chain connects TRBV3-1 (or the pseudogene TRBV3-2) to TRBJ2-3; weak D call: TRBD1 (5 bases). Germline lookup yields CDR1 LGHDT and CDR2 YNNKEL (reference sequence). V gave up 1 base and J gave up 8 bases, with 16 bases separating them. The length of the CDR3 is 15 residues.

In DNA form, the CDR3 reads TGTGCCAGCAGCTCGATCGGGACTAGCGGGAGGAATGAGCAGTTCTTC. Residues: CASSSIGTSGRNEQFF. The chain joins TRBV6-2 or TRBV6-3 to TRBJ2-1; 15 bases fit TRBD2. With 6 bases clipped from V and 7 bases from J, the junction kept 7 bases outside the gene matches. CDR3 length equals 16 residues. Germline CDR1 and CDR2: MNHEY and SVGEGT.

There are a few counts of this clone. V is TRBV5-1 and J is TRBJ2-7; 8 bases fit TRBD2. Germline CDR1 and CDR2: SGHRS and YFSETQ. The junction had 6 bases not matched to a gene; V was cut back by 4 bases and J by 0 bases. The CDR3 loop spans 15 amino acids. This CDR3 is CASSPNSGVSYEQYF. As DNA, the CDR3 is TGCGCCAGCAGCCCAAATAGCGGGGTCTCCTACGAGCAGTACTTC.

The table lists this clone with a few counts. An end of the junction differs from the germline gene, which may be a read error. The chain combines TRBV5-1 with TRBJ2-7; TRBD2 matches at 10 bases. Germline V gives CDR1 SGHRS, CDR2 YFSETQ. CDR3 length equals 14 residues. The CDR3 sequence: CARSGGGRLYEQYF. The CDR3 DNA reads TGCGCCCGCAGCGGGGGGGGACGGCTTTACGAGCAGTACTTC.

V usage is TRBV7-8 and J usage is TRBJ2-3; 11 bases align to TRBD2. The germline CDR1 and CDR2 sequences are SGHVS and FQNEAQ. This CDR3 has 17 residues. Trimming at V came to 7 bases and at J to 2 bases, leaving 11 bases not matched to a gene. CDR3 in DNA: TGTGCCAGCATCCCTCTCCTACTAGCGGGGGCCACAGATACGCAGTATTTT. It translates to CASIPLLLAGATDTQYF.

This clone appeared once. This chain links TRBV6-2 or TRBV6-3 with TRBJ2-7; no clear D. Per the germline V gene, CDR1 is MNHEY and CDR2 is SVGEGT. V was trimmed by 6 bases and J by 6 bases, leaving 9 bases between them. The CDR3 extends over 11 amino acids. The CDR3 bases are TGTGCCAGCAGCCCGATGCGCGAGCAGTACTTC. It specifies CASSPMREQYF.

The chain is built from TRBV21-1 and TRBJ2-7; the table gives TRBD1 as D, unverified against the DNA. TRBV21-1 is tagged as a pseudogene. This CDR3 has 15 amino acids. CDR3 coding DNA: TGTGCCAGCTTGGTCCGGCAGGGTAAGACCTACGAGCAGTACTTC. Translating gives CASLVRQGKTYEQYF.

This chain joins TRBV19 and TRBJ2-1; D ambiguous. V lost 8 bases and J 5 bases, leaving 19 bases between the germline ends. The CDR3 loop spans 15 amino acids. The V gene's germline CDR1 is LNHDA and CDR2 SQIVND (reference sequence). CDR3: CASAVAPNPHNEQFF. The DNA for the CDR3 is TGTGCCAGTGCGGTAGCACCGAACCCCCACAATGAGCAGTTCTTC. Supplemented by reference TRBV19 and TRBJ2-1, the full variable domain reads DGGITQSPKYLFRKEGQNVTLSCEQNLNHDAMYWYRQDPGQGLRLIYYSQIVNDFQKGDIAEGYSVSREKKESFPLTVTSAQKNPTAFYLCASAVAPNPHNEQFFGPGTRLTVL.

The rearrangement joins TRBV7-9 to TRBJ1-2; no clear D gene. The length of the CDR3 is 11 residues. In germline, CDR1 is SEHNR, CDR2 FQNEAQ (reference sequence). Between the trimmed V and J ends, which lost 5 bases and 11 bases, there was a span of 12 bases. CDR3 protein: CASSPDIPYTF. The CDR3 bases are TGTGCCAGCAGCCCAGACATACCTTACACCTTC.

The table lists this clone with a count of one. The V call is TRBV11-2, the J call TRBJ2-7; TRBD2 aligns across 8 bases. CDR1 is SGHAT, CDR2 FQNNGV, per germline. With V trimmed by 4 bases and J by 7 bases, 9 bases remained unmatched. The CDR3 extends over 14 amino acids. CDR3 sequence (DNA): TGTGCCAGCAGCTGGAGCGGGGGCGCGTGGGAGCAGTACTTC. Amino acid sequence: CASSWSGGAWEQYF.

The chain combines TRBV19 with TRBJ2-1, with TRBD1 identical over 8 bases. CDR1 LNHDA and CDR2 SQIVND come from the germline V gene (reference sequence). The CDR3 extends over 14 amino acids. With 4 bases clipped from V and 3 bases from J, the junction kept 2 bases outside the gene matches. The CDR3, as DNA: TGTGCCAGTAGTAAGGGACAGGTCTACAATGAGCAGTTCTTC. Encoded protein: CASSKGQVYNEQFF.